The 18 T cell receptor beta chains reported below all come from one sample, sequenced in a study of blood T cells in healthy people across ages. Combining a sample-barcoded 5' primer with a J-beta primer mix, a second PCR ran for roughly 6 to 12 cycles. From the 5' RACE reads, TCRdb called clonotypes with MiXCR, one entry per CDR3 protein. The sample consists of about 730,000 distinct CDR3 sequences, roughly 44% of them appearing once. What was sequenced was blood. These receptors were obtained from a woman aged 55-75 years in good health.

This clonotype was counted between two and nine times. The chain couples TRBV28 to TRBJ2-1; D is uncertain. This CDR3 is 13 amino acids long. Trimming left V 3 bases short and J 6 bases short, with 9 bases between. The V gene's germline CDR1 is MDHEN and CDR2 SYDVKM. The CDR3 DNA reads as TGTGCCAGCAGTTTCGCCCTCGTCAATGAGCAGTTCTTC. Translated, it gives CASSFALVNEQFF.

This clonotype was counted once. This rearrangement joins TRBV20-1 to TRBJ1-2; TRBD1 aligns across 9 bases. This CDR3 region has 14 residues. The germline V gene has CDR1 DFQATT and CDR2 SNEGSKA (reference sequence). V gave up 6 bases and J gave up 4 bases; unmatched junction bases: 9. The CDR3 DNA sequence: TGCAGTGCGTCGGGACAGGGAGTCAGCTATGGCTACACCTTC. This encodes CSASGQGVSYGYTF.

This chain connects TRBV9 to TRBJ2-1; 12 nucleotides agree with TRBD2. This CDR3 contains 15 residues. CDR1 SGDLS and CDR2 YYNGEE come from the germline V gene. V was clipped by 3 bases and J by 9 bases; unmatched bases: 7. CDR3 nucleotide sequence: TGTGCCAGCAGCGCTACTAGCGGGGGGTTCGGTGAGCAGTTCTTC. The encoded protein is CASSATSGGFGEQFF.

The chain recombines TRBV5-1 with TRBJ1-2; 7 bases agree with TRBD1. J was trimmed by 6 bases and V by 0 bases; bases with no gene match: 8. Germline CDR1 SGHRS, CDR2 YFSETQ. The CDR3 sequence is 15 residues long. The CDR3 sequence is CASSLGGRQGNGYTF. CDR3 coding DNA: TGCGCCAGCAGCTTGGGAGGCCGACAGGGCAATGGCTACACCTTC.

At least ten counts were recorded for this clonotype. This rearrangement joins TRBV6-5 to TRBJ2-3; no clear D gene. Looked up from germline, CDR1 is MNHEY and CDR2 is SVGAGI. The CDR3 has 15 amino acids. V dropped 2 bases and J dropped 2 bases, with 11 bases sitting between them. The CDR3 reads CASSYRGYPTDTQYF. The CDR3 DNA reads TGTGCCAGCAGTTACCGTGGGTACCCCACAGATACGCAGTATTTT.

Note on this clonotype: Just one base apart from a much larger clone, this may be a read error. This rearrangement joins TRBV6-2 or TRBV6-3 to TRBJ2-1, with TRBD2 as a possible D gene (5 bases). This CDR3 region has 12 residues. Germline-derived CDR1 and CDR2 are MNHEY and SVGEGT. CDR3 DNA sequence: TGTACCAGCAGCTTAGCGTTCAATGAGCAGTTCTTC. As protein: CTSSLAFNEQFF.

The V gene is TRBV7-6, the J gene TRBJ1-5; 7 bases are a match to TRBD1. Germline assignment: CDR1 SGHVS and CDR2 FNYEAQ. Trimming took 4 bases from V and 6 from J; bases not matched to a gene: 9. CDR3 size: 15 residues. The DNA for the CDR3 is TGTGCCAGCAGCTCAAATCCGGACAGGAGTCAGCCCCAGCATTTT. Residues: CASSSNPDRSQPQHF.

V and J are TRBV29-1 and TRBJ2-2, with D possibly being TRBD1 (5 bases). The ends were cut back, 1 base at V and 6 bases at J, with 9 bases in the middle. CDR3 length: 13 residues. Germline V gene sequence: CDR1 SQVTM, CDR2 ANQGSEA. CDR3 DNA: TGCAGCGTTGAAGGGGGCAGACCCGGGGAGCTGTTTTTT. Protein sequence: CSVEGGRPGELFF.

This clonotype occurred many times. V is TRBV5-1 and J is TRBJ1-2, with 7 bases fitting TRBD1. Trimming at V came to 1 base and at J to 5 bases, leaving 2 bases not matched to a gene. Germline CDR1 reads SGHRS; CDR2 reads YFSETQ. CDR3 length: 13 residues. The CDR3 coding sequence is TGCGCCAGCAGCTTGACAGGGGAGTATGGCTACACCTTC. As protein: CASSLTGEYGYTF.

The chain joins TRBV7-2 to TRBJ2-3; the D gene is possibly TRBD1 (6 bases). Between the trimmed V and J ends, which lost 0 bases and 9 bases, there was a span of 16 bases. The CDR3 has 15 amino acids. Germline V gene data show CDR1 as SGHTA and CDR2 as FQGNSA. For the CDR3, the DNA is TGTGCCAGCAGCTTAGCGGGGGCTAGTTCCGAGACGCAGTATTTT. It specifies CASSLAGASSETQYF.

The chain combines TRBV7-2 with TRBJ2-3; D possibly uses TRBD1 or TRBD2 (5 bases each). The CDR3 loop spans 15 amino acids. Germline loops: CDR1 SGHTA, CDR2 FQGNSA. V was shortened by 5 bases and J by 2 bases, with 14 bases between the two germline ends. As DNA, the CDR3 is TGTGCCAGCAGCCCCCTGGGACGATACACAGATACGCAGTATTTT. Translated: CASSPLGRYTDTQYF.

Details on this clonotype: One end of the junction does not line up with germline, which may come from a read error. The gene calls are TRBV7-3 and TRBJ2-3; D is perhaps TRBD1 or TRBD2 (6 bases each). Germline V gives CDR1 SGHTA, CDR2 FQGTGA. This CDR3 has 14 amino acids. The CDR3 reads CASSLSGDTDTRYF. The CDR3 region has the DNA TGTGCCAGCAGCTTAAGCGGGGACACAGATACGCGGTATTTT.

This clonotype has more than one count but fewer than ten. The chain carries TRBV10-3 and TRBJ2-3, with 7 bases matching TRBD2. This CDR3 is built from 14 residues. Germline V CDR1 and CDR2: ENHRY, SYGVKD. After removal of 3 bases from V and 8 bases from J, the junction contained 8 bases not matched to a gene. The CDR3 is CAISEIAGSSTQYF. The CDR3 DNA reads TGTGCCATCAGTGAAATAGCGGGCAGCAGTACGCAGTATTTT.

This clonotype was counted only a few times. The CDR3 region has the DNA TGTGCCAGCAATCCCGGGACAGGGGGCGGCGAGCAGTACTTC. Translation: CASNPGTGGGEQYF. The rearrangement links TRBV6-6 to TRBJ2-4, with 12 positions matching TRBD1. The J call is doubtful: the DNA matches TRBJ2-7 better. Germline loops: CDR1 MNHNY, CDR2 SVGAGI (reference sequence). The CDR3 runs to 14 residues.

V and J are TRBV7-2 and TRBJ2-7; D call uncertain. Deletions cut 4 bases from V and 9 bases from J, with 10 bases between. This CDR3 spans 11 amino acids. CDR1 and CDR2 (germline): SGHTA, FQGNSA. The CDR3 region is CASSSQWVQYF. The CDR3 DNA sequence: TGTGCCAGCAGCTCCCAATGGGTGCAGTACTTC. The entire variable domain, with the rest obtained from reference TRBV7-2 and TRBJ2-7, is as follows: GAGVSQSPSNKVTEKGKDVELRCDPISGHTALYWYRQSLGQGLEFLIYFQGNSAPDKSGLPSDRFSAERTGGSVSTLTIQRTQQEDSAVYLCASSSQWVQYFGPGTRLTVT.

This clonotype was detected a few times. The V and J genes are TRBV20-1 and TRBJ2-1; a possible D gene is TRBD2 (5 bases). V was clipped by 3 bases and J by 7 bases, with 25 bases between them. The CDR3 is 17 amino acids. Germline V gene sequence: CDR1 DFQATT, CDR2 SNEGSKA (reference sequence). CDR3 sequence: CSASSGERQASRNEQFF. The DNA of the CDR3 is TGCAGTGCTAGTTCCGGCGAGCGGCAAGCCTCACGGAATGAGCAGTTCTTC.

The rearrangement links TRBV15 to TRBJ2-1; 10 bases map to TRBD1. The CDR3 consists of 15 residues. The trim removed 3 bases at V and 9 bases at J, leaving 8 bases unmatched. The germline V gene has CDR1 LNHNV and CDR2 YYDKDF (reference sequence). CDR3 sequence (DNA): TGTGCCACCAGCAGGGACGACAGGGGGCGTTGTGAGCAGTTCTTC. Its translation is CATSRDDRGRCEQFF.

V gene TRBV7-9 combines with J gene TRBJ2-5; TRBD2 aligns across 13 bases. The CDR3 is 17 residues long. The V and J ends lost 5 bases and 3 bases, in that order; junction bases with no gene match: 9. The germline CDR1 and CDR2 sequences are SEHNR and FQNEAQ (reference sequence). This chain's CDR3 is CASSGSGTSGVKETQYF. The DNA of the CDR3 is TGTGCCAGCAGCGGATCCGGGACTAGCGGGGTAAAAGAGACCCAGTACTTC.